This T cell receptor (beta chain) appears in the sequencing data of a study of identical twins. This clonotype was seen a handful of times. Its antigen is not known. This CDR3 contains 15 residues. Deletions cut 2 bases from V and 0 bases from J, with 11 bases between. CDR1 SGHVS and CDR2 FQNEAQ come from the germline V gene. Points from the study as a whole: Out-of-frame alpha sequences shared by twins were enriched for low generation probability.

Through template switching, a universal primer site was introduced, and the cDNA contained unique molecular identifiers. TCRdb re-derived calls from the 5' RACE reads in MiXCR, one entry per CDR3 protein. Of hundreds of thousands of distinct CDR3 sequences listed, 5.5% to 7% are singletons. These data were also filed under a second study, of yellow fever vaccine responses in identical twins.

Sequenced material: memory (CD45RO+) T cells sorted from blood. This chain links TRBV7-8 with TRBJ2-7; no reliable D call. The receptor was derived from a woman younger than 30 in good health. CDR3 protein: CASSLRDLSSYEQYF. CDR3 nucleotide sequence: TGTGCCAGCAGCTTACGTGACCTAAGCTCCTACGAGCAGTACTTC.